This T cell receptor beta chain was observed in a study of blood T cell repertoires in COVID-19. Assay: immunoSEQ multiplex PCR; the TCRdb copy retains only in-frame clones and omits some. The repertoire holds roughly 70,000 clones, roughly 90% seen once, with approximately 1.5% in the top ten. The CDR3 has 19 amino acids. Germline loops: CDR1 SNHLY, CDR2 FYNNEI. Losses at the gene ends were 4 bases for V and 6 bases for J; bases not matched to a gene: 16. The sequencing input was peripheral blood. The receptor comes from a man in his fifties or sixties with acute or convalescent COVID-19. The rearrangement links TRBV2 to TRBJ1-6; 9 bases line up with TRBD1. DNA for the CDR3: TGTGCCAGCAGTGGCTCCGGGACAGGGAAGTCGGGCTCTAATTCACCCCTCCACTTT. Its translation: CASSGSGTGKSGSNSPLHF.